The rows below give T cell receptor beta chains drawn from one sample of a study of T cells in Graves' hyperthyroidism and ophthalmopathy. A single record per CDR3 protein comes from TCRdb applying MiXCR to the multiplex PCR reads. The table has 730,000 or so distinct CDR3 sequences, over 15% seen once. The sequencing input was blood. These receptor sequences come from a woman between 50 and 59 years old with Graves' hyperthyroidism that later progressed to Graves' ophthalmopathy. Both conserved end residues are part of each CDR3. Fields, in order: V gene, J gene, CDR3 protein.

V gene: TRBV15
J gene: TRBJ1-4
CDR3 protein: CATQRTWDQFSEKLFF

V gene: TRBV2
J gene: TRBJ1-2
CDR3 protein: CASNPGTAKLTDYGYTF

V gene: TRBV11-1
J gene: TRBJ1-6
CDR3 protein: CASSSGTTTSLHF

V gene: TRBV5-5
J gene: TRBJ2-3
CDR3 protein: CASSEGAGTDTQYF

V gene: TRBV6-1
J gene: TRBJ1-5
CDR3 protein: CASSEGFGNQPQHF

V gene: TRBV6-6
J gene: TRBJ2-2
CDR3 protein: CASSYKGQGGTGELFF

V gene: TRBV3-1
J gene: TRBJ2-1
CDR3 protein: CASSLITPGVGPVRSYNEQFF

V gene: TRBV5-1
J gene: TRBJ2-5
CDR3 protein: CASRLTDGRETQYF

V gene: TRBV27
J gene: TRBJ2-7
CDR3 protein: CASSLFGASYEQYF

V gene: TRBV10-3
J gene: TRBJ2-2
CDR3 protein: CATRDSGLADTGELFF

V gene: TRBV9
J gene: TRBJ2-1
CDR3 protein: CASSVGAGLYNEQFF

V gene: TRBV6-1
J gene: TRBJ1-4
CDR3 protein: CASSDSGTNEKLFF

V gene: TRBV20-1
J gene: TRBJ1-6
CDR3 protein: CSARPWTGSSPLHF

V gene: TRBV5-8
J gene: TRBJ1-6
CDR3 protein: CASSLEGTTNSPLHF

V gene: TRBV10-2
J gene: TRBJ2-5
CDR3 protein: CASGEEYQETQYF

V gene: TRBV20-1
J gene: TRBJ2-2
CDR3 protein: CSARDIQTGELFF

V gene: TRBV6-1
J gene: TRBJ1-3
CDR3 protein: CASRPDRNSGNTIYF

V gene: TRBV9
J gene: TRBJ1-1
CDR3 protein: CASSVAAVNTEAFF

V gene: TRBV11-2
J gene: TRBJ1-5
CDR3 protein: CASSLGGQPQHF

V gene: TRBV5-1
J gene: TRBJ1-1
CDR3 protein: CASRDRSMNTEAFF

V gene: TRBV29-1
J gene: TRBJ2-5
CDR3 protein: CSGVQGGETQYF

V gene: TRBV12-3/TRBV12-4
J gene: TRBJ2-5
CDR3 protein: CASLLGLAGKDTQYF

V gene: TRBV6-1
J gene: TRBJ1-2
CDR3 protein: CASRETGQNYGYTF

V gene: TRBV5-4
J gene: TRBJ1-1
CDR3 protein: CASRTSGGHAEAFF

V gene: TRBV20-1
J gene: TRBJ1-1
CDR3 protein: CSSIKNTEAFF